The 20 T cell receptor beta chains below come from one sample, sequenced in a study of cytomegalovirus exposure and HLA in healthy donors. The primer mix had 60 Vbeta and 13 Jbeta primers. Sequencing used immunoSEQ multiplex PCR; TCRdb keeps in-frame clones, though not all of them. The sample has roughly 69,000 clones; roughly 76% are singletons. The sequencing sample was made of PBMCs. The receptors stem from a man aged 18 to 29 in good health and CMV-seronegative.

CDR3 region: CASTGEGGGAWWADTQYF. CDR3 bases: TGTGCCAGCACTGGCGAGGGCGGGGGGGCTTGGTGGGCAGATACGCAGTATTTT. The J gene is TRBJ2-3, the V gene TRBV7-2, with 9 bases that match TRBD2. The CDR3 sequence is 18 residues long. Germline-derived CDR1 and CDR2 are SGHTA and FQGNSA. V shed 7 bases, J shed 4 bases, and the junction held 18 bases outside the gene matches.

This clone was seen only once. This chain connects TRBV6-5 to TRBJ2-1; tentatively, D is TRBD1 (5 bases). The germline V gene has CDR1 MNHEY and CDR2 SVGAGI. V was pared by 5 bases and J by 3 bases, with 11 bases between. The CDR3 contains 14 residues. CDR3 amino acids: CASSKEGVYNEQFF. CDR3 nucleotides: TGTGCCAGCAGTAAGGAAGGGGTCTACAATGAGCAGTTCTTC.

Only a few counts were recorded for this clone. V usage is TRBV15 and J usage is TRBJ2-6, with TRBD1 as a possible D gene (5 bases). V was shortened by 3 bases and J by 1 base, with 10 bases between the two germline ends. CDR3 size: 16 residues. Germline V gene data show CDR1 as LNHNV and CDR2 as YYDKDF (reference sequence). The CDR3 bases are TGTGCCACCAGCAGGAGATACAGGTCTGGGGCCAACGTCCTGACTTTC. It is translated as CATSRRYRSGANVLTF.

The chain combines TRBV9 with TRBJ2-3; 7 bases line up with TRBD2. J lost 4 bases, V lost 0 bases, and 8 bases had no gene match. Germline loops: CDR1 SGDLS, CDR2 YYNGEE. CDR3 length: 16 amino acids. DNA of the CDR3: TGTGCCAGCAGCGTAGGGGGCGGGGGTCCATCAGATACGCAGTATTTT. It encodes CASSVGGGGPSDTQYF.

J is TRBJ2-2 and V is TRBV28; TRBD1 matches 8 bases. CDR3 length equals 13 residues. The V gene end was trimmed by 6 bases and the J gene end by 4 bases; junction bases not matched to a gene: 1. Germline V gene sequence: CDR1 MDHEN, CDR2 SYDVKM. The CDR3 sequence is CASRTGVTGELFF. The CDR3 bases are TGTGCCAGCAGGACAGGGGTCACCGGGGAGCTGTTTTTT.

J is TRBJ1-4 and V is TRBV6-6; a weak D match, TRBD1 (5 bases). V was clipped by 1 base and J by 1 base, with 7 bases between them. CDR3 length: 15 residues. The germline CDR1 and CDR2 sequences are MNHNY and SVGAGI (reference sequence). The CDR3 nucleotides read TGTGCCAGCAGTTACTACGGGGGAACTAATGAAAAACTGTTTTTT. Translated: CASSYYGGTNEKLFF.

The J gene is TRBJ1-2, the V gene TRBV11-2, with TRBD1 matching 9 bases. The CDR3 spans 19 residues. CDR1 and CDR2 from the germline V gene are SGHAT and FQNNGV. Unmatched junction bases numbered 15, after V lost 4 bases and J lost 0 bases. CDR3 amino acids: CASSSTRGDRACANYGYTF. The DNA for the CDR3 is TGTGCCAGCAGCTCTACTCGCGGGGACAGGGCCTGCGCTAACTATGGCTACACCTTC.

V usage is TRBV19 and J usage is TRBJ2-2, with D tentatively TRBD2 (5 bases). The germline CDR1 and CDR2 sequences are LNHDA and SQIVND (reference sequence). The V and J ends lost 7 bases and 2 bases respectively, with 17 bases between them. There are 16 residues in the CDR3. CDR3 loop: CASTFLGLANTGELFF. Written as DNA, the CDR3 is TGTGCCAGTACCTTCCTGGGCCTAGCCAACACCGGGGAGCTGTTTTTT.

This clone was recorded a few times. The gene calls are TRBV5-6 and TRBJ2-5; 8 positions match TRBD2. The CDR3 length is 15 residues. Unmatched junction bases numbered 5, after V lost 4 bases and J lost 0 bases. Looked up from germline, CDR1 is SGHDT and CDR2 is YYEEEE. The CDR3 region is CASSPVGLDQETQYF. The CDR3 region has the DNA TGTGCCAGCAGCCCCGTGGGACTAGACCAAGAGACCCAGTACTTC.

CDR3: CASGKRGGPGETQYF. In DNA form, the CDR3 reads TGTGCCAGCGGAAAGCGGGGGGGCCCTGGGGAGACCCAGTACTTC. The genes are TRBV7-6 and TRBJ2-5; 10 positions agree with TRBD2. CDR3 length equals 15 residues. The trim removed 8 bases at V and 5 bases at J, leaving 11 bases unmatched. The germline V gene has CDR1 SGHVS and CDR2 FNYEAQ.

A remark on this clone: This sample includes further DNA sequences coding for the same CDR3. The chain recombines TRBV5-1 with TRBJ2-3; no clear D. The CDR3 has 15 residues. The V end lost 4 bases, the J end lost 5 bases, and 17 bases lay between the germline ends. The germline V gene encodes CDR1 SGHRS and CDR2 YFSETQ. In nucleotides, the CDR3 is TGCGCCAGCAGCCCGAGCCTTTCCAGAGGAGATACGCAGTATTTT. Protein: CASSPSLSRGDTQYF. The complete variable domain, with remaining parts taken from reference TRBV5-1 and TRBJ2-3, reads KAGVTQTPRYLIKTRGQQVTLSCSPISGHRSVSWYQQTPGQGLQFLFEYFSETQRNKGNFPGRFSGRQFSNSRSEMNVSTLELGDSALYLCASSPSLSRGDTQYFGPGTRLTVL.

This sequence joins TRBV5-6 and TRBJ1-1; TRBD1 agrees at 10 bases. V was clipped by 4 bases and J by 3 bases; unmatched bases: 6. From germline, CDR1 is SGHDT and CDR2 YYEEEE. The CDR3 is 15 residues long. The CDR3 nucleotides read TGTGCCAGCAGCGATGGGACAGGGGTCCACACTGAAGCTTTCTTT. This translates into CASSDGTGVHTEAFF.

The chain employs TRBV4-1 and TRBJ2-4, with D possibly TRBD2 on 5 matching bases. Germline values: CDR1 MGHRA, CDR2 YSYEKL. The germline V and J ends were trimmed by 2 bases and 3 bases, with 17 bases remaining between them. This CDR3 has 17 amino acids. DNA for the CDR3: TGCGCCAGCAGCCAATTAAAGGTAGGGAGAGTCAAAAACATTCAGTACTTC. Protein sequence: CASSQLKVGRVKNIQYF.

The V call is TRBV7-7, the J call TRBJ2-5, with a weak D call TRBD2 (6 bases). V was pared by 3 bases and J by 4 bases, with 12 bases between. Per the germline V gene, CDR1 is SSHAT and CDR2 is FNYEAQ (reference sequence). CDR3 length: 14 amino acids. CDR3 protein: CASSLGGGGETQYF. The DNA of the CDR3 is TGTGCCAGCAGCTTGGGGGGAGGCGGAGAGACCCAGTACTTC.

The CDR3 sequence is CASSSNRGLYEQYV. The CDR3 nucleotides read TGTGCCAGCAGTTCTAACAGGGGGCTCTACGAGCAGTACGTC. The chain combines TRBV28 with TRBJ2-7, with 9 bases lining up with TRBD1. J was trimmed by 3 bases and V by 4 bases; bases with no gene match: 4. From germline, CDR1 is MDHEN and CDR2 SYDVKM. The CDR3 is 14 amino acids.

The rearrangement uses TRBV5-5 and TRBJ2-1, with 8 bases lining up with TRBD2. The CDR3 runs 15 residues. V was pared by 1 base and J by 8 bases, with 8 bases of the junction left unmatched. Looked up from germline, CDR1 is SGHKS and CDR2 is YYEKEE (reference sequence). The CDR3 loop is CASSLRIAGNHEQFF. The CDR3 region has the DNA TGTGCCAGCAGCTTGAGAATAGCGGGGAACCATGAGCAGTTCTTC.

The rearrangement uses TRBV5-1 and TRBJ2-1; 10 bases match TRBD2. CDR3 length: 16 residues. From germline, CDR1 is SGHRS and CDR2 YFSETQ. The J segment lost 4 bases and the V segment lost 0 bases, leaving 4 bases of the junction unmatched. Here the CDR3 DNA reads TGCGCCAGCAGCTTGGAAGCTAGCGGGGGATACAATGAGCAGTTCTTC. Its protein product is CASSLEASGGYNEQFF.

This sequence joins TRBV18 and TRBJ1-6, with a tentative D call TRBD1 (6 bases). Between the trimmed V and J ends, which lost 2 bases and 8 bases, there was a span of 10 bases. Germline CDR1 reads KGHSH; CDR2 reads LQKENI. There are 14 residues in the CDR3. The CDR3 loop reads CASSPAGADSPLHF. CDR3 nucleotide sequence: TGTGCCAGCTCACCAGCAGGGGCGGATTCACCCCTCCACTTT. The full variable domain, completed using reference TRBV18 and TRBJ1-6, is NAGVMQNPRHLVRRRGQEARLRCSPMKGHSHVYWYRQLPEEGLKFMVYLQKENIIDESGMPKERFSAEFPKEGPSILRIQQVVRGDSAAYFCASSPAGADSPLHFGNGTRLTVT.

The J gene is TRBJ2-2, the V gene TRBV7-6; D might be TRBD1 (6 bases). The CDR3 contains 17 residues. V dropped 2 bases and J dropped 6 bases, with 19 bases sitting between them. Germline V gene sequence: CDR1 SGHVS, CDR2 FNYEAQ. CDR3 sequence (DNA): TGTGCCAGCAGCTTACCCCCGACAGGTCGAACAGCCGGGGAGCTGTTTTTT. Translated, it gives CASSLPPTGRTAGELFF.

The chain employs TRBV2 and TRBJ2-7; D may be TRBD2 (6 bases). CDR1 is SNHLY and CDR2 is FYNNEI in the germline V gene. This CDR3 has 14 residues. Trimming removed 6 bases at V and 6 bases at J, with 18 bases between. CDR3 bases: TGTGCCAGCAGCTTGACTAGAGGGTTGGGCGAGCAGTACTTC. Amino acids: CASSLTRGLGEQYF.